These 24 T cell receptor beta chains were sequenced from one sample in a study of blood T cell repertoires in COVID-19. The table came from immunoSEQ multiplex PCR; TCRdb's copy has only in-frame clones and leaves some out. This sample has about 100,000 clones, with more than 85% found just once. The specimen was peripheral blood. The receptors come from a human donor in a cohort sampled during active COVID-19.

The rearrangement links TRBV4-2 to TRBJ2-7; D is possibly TRBD2 (7 bases). The germline gives CDR1 LGHNA, CDR2 YNFKEQ. With 0 bases removed from V and 3 bases from J, the gap between germline ends came to 21 bases. CDR3 length: 18 residues. CDR3 in DNA: TGTGCCAGCAGCCAAGATCCTTCTGGCGGGGGCCTGCTCTACGAGCAGTACTTC. It encodes CASSQDPSGGGLLYEQYF.

V usage is TRBV20-1 and J usage is TRBJ1-6, with D unresolved. This CDR3 is 13 amino acids long. V was cut by 3 bases and J by 7 bases, with 10 bases left in between. In germline, CDR1 is DFQATT, CDR2 SNEGSKA (reference sequence). The CDR3 reads CSASGALNSPLHF. CDR3 coding DNA: TGCAGTGCTAGTGGCGCCCTAAATTCACCCCTCCACTTT.

The chain couples TRBV9 to TRBJ2-7; perhaps TRBD2 as D (6 bases). This CDR3 is built from 14 residues. Per germline, CDR1 SGDLS and CDR2 YYNGEE. Trimming took off 5 bases at V and 2 bases at J, with 14 bases between the two ends. For the CDR3, the DNA is TGTGCCAGCAGTAAGATAGCGGTTACCTACGAGCAGTACTTC. This gives the protein CASSKIAVTYEQYF.

The table lists this clone with a few counts. The chain uses TRBV27 and TRBJ1-2, with 7 nucleotides matching TRBD1. Losses at the gene ends were 5 bases for V and 1 base for J; bases not matched to a gene: 7. There are 15 residues in the CDR3. Germline V gives CDR1 MNHEY, CDR2 SMNVEV (reference sequence). CDR3 in DNA: TGTGCCAGCAGTCCCAAGGGACAGATTAACTATGGCTACACCTTC. Translating it yields CASSPKGQINYGYTF.

The V gene is TRBV10-2, the J gene TRBJ2-5; D is possibly TRBD2 (6 bases). The CDR3 extends over 16 amino acids. V was clipped by 7 bases and J by 5 bases, with 23 bases between them. Germline-derived CDR1 and CDR2 are WSHSY and SAAADI. CDR3 region: CASNPLKVSGVETQYF. In nucleotides, the CDR3 is TGCGCCAGCAATCCGCTCAAGGTTAGCGGAGTGGAGACCCAGTACTTC.

This clone has just a few counts. CDR3 sequence reads: CASGGIGVRYEQYF. The CDR3 DNA follows: TGTGCCAGCGGTGGCATAGGGGTCAGGTACGAGCAGTACTTC. V and J are TRBV6-4 and TRBJ2-7; a possible D gene is TRBD1 (5 bases). Trimming left V 8 bases short and J 4 bases short, with 18 bases between. This CDR3 has 14 amino acids. CDR1 and CDR2 from the germline V gene are MRHNA and SNTAGT.

This clone has only a few counts. CDR3 loop: CASGFLGTRGEQFF. The CDR3 bases are TGTGCTAGTGGTTTTCTGGGGACTCGGGGTGAGCAGTTCTTC. The chain couples TRBV12-5 to TRBJ2-1, with D possibly TRBD2 on 6 matching bases. This CDR3 is built from 14 residues. Germline loops: CDR1 LGHNT, CDR2 FRNRAP. V dropped 3 bases and J dropped 9 bases, with 15 bases sitting between them.

The genes are TRBV3-1 (or the pseudogene TRBV3-2) and TRBJ1-2; D is possibly TRBD1 (6 bases). CDR1 is LGHDT and CDR2 is YNNKEL in the germline V gene (reference sequence). This CDR3 region has 15 residues. V was clipped by 0 bases and J by 8 bases, with 16 bases between them. The CDR3 DNA reads as TGTGCCAGCAGCCAAGACGTGGGGGGGGCCAGAGGCTACACCTTC. Amino acids: CASSQDVGGARGYTF.

V is TRBV14 and J is TRBJ2-7; TRBD1 agrees at 7 bases. The CDR3 runs 15 residues. V lost 4 bases and J lost 2; bases outside the gene matches: 8. Per germline, CDR1 SGHDN and CDR2 FVKESK. CDR3 in amino acids: CASSRPDRVPYEQYF. The CDR3 nucleotides are TGTGCCAGCAGCCGTCCTGACAGGGTGCCCTACGAGCAGTACTTC.

The genes are TRBV28 and TRBJ2-2, with TRBD2 as a possible D gene (5 bases). Trimming removed 5 bases from V and 7 bases from J, with 14 bases in between. There are 14 residues in the CDR3. Germline V gene data show CDR1 as MDHEN and CDR2 as SYDVKM. CDR3 coding DNA: TGTGCCAGCAGTCACTCCCTCGGGGACGGGGAGCTGTTTTTT. It encodes CASSHSLGDGELFF.

J is TRBJ1-6 and V is TRBV6-2 or TRBV6-3, with D maybe TRBD1 (5 bases). Trimming shortened V by 5 bases and J by 9 bases, and 17 bases separated the two germline ends. CDR3 length: 15 amino acids. Germline loops: CDR1 MNHEY, CDR2 SVGEGT. Here the CDR3 reads CASSPDIVGSSPLHF. The CDR3 region has the DNA TGTGCCAGCAGTCCGGACATTGTCGGCTCTTCACCCCTCCACTTT.

This clone occurred a few times. This chain joins TRBV19 and TRBJ2-7; D not resolved. The ends were cut back, 1 base at V and 0 bases at J, with 10 bases in the middle. This CDR3 contains 15 residues. Germline CDR1 reads LNHDA; CDR2 reads SQIVND (reference sequence). The CDR3 DNA sequence: TGTGCCAGTAGTATAGGCTCTCTGAGCTCCTACGAGCAGTACTTC. This encodes CASSIGSLSSYEQYF.

The table lists this clone with a count of one. The chain combines TRBV7-9 with TRBJ1-5; weak D call: TRBD1 (6 bases). Germline-derived CDR1 and CDR2 are SEHNR and FQNEAQ (reference sequence). The CDR3 sequence is 14 residues long. V shed 1 base and J shed 5 bases, with 9 bases lying between them. Here the CDR3 reads CASSLGPGDQPQHF. CDR3 DNA sequence: TGTGCCAGCAGCTTAGGCCCAGGGGATCAGCCCCAGCATTTT.

The chain joins TRBV6-2 or TRBV6-3 to TRBJ2-1, with 7 bases identical to TRBD2. The CDR3 runs 19 residues. The V segment lost 3 bases and the J segment 0 bases; nucleotides outside the gene matches: 14. Germline V gives CDR1 MNHEY, CDR2 SVGEGT. Written as DNA, the CDR3 is TGTGCCAGCAGTTATTTCCTAGCGGAGCCCGGCGGCTCCTACAATGAGCAGTTCTTC. This encodes CASSYFLAEPGGSYNEQFF.

This clone was observed once. This chain joins TRBV5-4 and TRBJ2-7; perhaps TRBD1 as D (7 bases). The CDR3 contains 16 residues. Germline V lookup: CDR1 SGHNT, CDR2 YYREEE (reference sequence). V was clipped by 3 bases and J by 2 bases, with 18 bases between them. CDR3 nucleotide sequence: TGTGCCAGCAGCTCCCGCGACAGGGACTCAACCTACGAGCAGTACTTC. It yields the protein CASSSRDRDSTYEQYF. Combining the CDR3 with reference TRBV5-4 and TRBJ2-7 gives the whole variable domain ETGVTQSPTHLIKTRGQQVTLRCSSQSGHNTVSWYQQALGQGPQFIFQYYREEENGRGNFPPRFSGLQFPNYSSELNVNALELDDSALYLCASSSRDRDSTYEQYFGPGTRLTVT.

The chain combines TRBV7-7 with TRBJ2-2; D remains unclear. Germline CDR1 reads SSHAT; CDR2 reads FNYEAQ (reference sequence). The CDR3 has 15 residues. The germline V and J ends were trimmed by 5 bases and 0 bases, with 10 bases remaining between them. The CDR3 DNA reads TGTGCCAGCAGCCCGTCAGGCGCGAACACCGGGGAGCTGTTTTTT. Protein sequence: CASSPSGANTGELFF.

The CDR3 loop reads CASSLRISGYTGELFF. The CDR3 coding sequence is TGTGCCAGCAGCTTGAGGATTAGCGGGTACACCGGGGAGCTGTTTTTT. The chain joins TRBV5-5 to TRBJ2-2, with 7 bases lining up with TRBD2. The V segment lost 1 base and the J segment 3 bases; nucleotides outside the gene matches: 6. Germline lookup yields CDR1 SGHKS and CDR2 YYEKEE (reference sequence). The CDR3 consists of 16 residues. Full variable domain (missing parts from reference TRBV5-5 and TRBJ2-2): DAGVTQSPTHLIKTRGQQVTLRCSPISGHKSVSWYQQVLGQGPQFIFQYYEKEERGRGNFPDRFSARQFPNYSSELNVNALLLGDSALYLCASSLRISGYTGELFFGEGSRLTVL.

The chain carries TRBV28 and TRBJ1-2; 9 bases are shared with TRBD1. J lost 4 bases, V lost 2 bases, and 2 bases had no gene match. The CDR3 has 14 amino acids. Germline lookup yields CDR1 MDHEN and CDR2 SYDVKM. In DNA, the CDR3 is TGTGCCAGCAGTTTACGGACAGGGGTCTATGGCTACACCTTC. It is translated as CASSLRTGVYGYTF.

The rearrangement links TRBV4-1 to TRBJ2-1, with 7 bases fitting TRBD2. V gave up 6 bases and J gave up 1 base; unmatched junction bases: 9. Germline CDR1 reads MGHRA; CDR2 reads YSYEKL. This CDR3 comprises 16 residues. The CDR3 DNA sequence: TGCGCCAGCAGGAATCCGGCCGGGGGGTCCTACAATGAGCAGTTCTTC. Its translation is CASRNPAGGSYNEQFF.

This clone was counted a single time. The chain couples TRBV5-6 to TRBJ1-1; D is undetermined. This CDR3 comprises 14 residues. Germline V gene sequence: CDR1 SGHDT, CDR2 YYEEEE. V dropped 2 bases and J dropped 4 bases, with 12 bases sitting between them. DNA of the CDR3: TGTGCCAGCAGCTTCTCTACGTTTGGCACTGAAGCTTTCTTT. It translates to CASSFSTFGTEAFF.

V and J are TRBV19 and TRBJ1-1, with D hard to call. V lost 0 bases and J 10 bases, leaving 15 bases between the germline ends. This CDR3 comprises 14 residues. Germline CDR1 is LNHDA and CDR2 is SQIVND (reference sequence). For the CDR3, the DNA is TGTGCCAGTAGTATAGATCGGTCGGGGTCGGGAGCTTTCTTT. This translates into CASSIDRSGSGAFF.

V and J are TRBV13 and TRBJ2-5, with TRBD2 identical over 8 bases. V trimming: 5 bases; J trimming: 5 bases; junction bases outside the gene matches: 10. Germline-derived CDR1 and CDR2 are PRHDT and FYEKMQ (reference sequence). This CDR3 comprises 15 residues. CDR3 in amino acids: CASSRLPGGLETQYF. The DNA of the CDR3 is TGTGCCAGCAGCCGGCTGCCGGGGGGGCTTGAGACCCAGTACTTC. The variable domain in full, completed from reference TRBV13 and TRBJ2-5, reads AAGVIQSPRHLIKEKRETATLKCYPIPRHDTVYWYQQGPGQDPQFLISFYEKMQSDKGSIPDRFSAQQFSDYHSELNMSSLELGDSALYFCASSRLPGGLETQYFGPGTRLLVL.

The rearrangement uses TRBV5-1 and TRBJ2-5, with 7 bases identical to TRBD2. The CDR3 spans 14 residues. CDR1 SGHRS and CDR2 YFSETQ come from the germline V gene. V trimming: 3 bases; J trimming: 1 base; junction bases outside the gene matches: 3. CDR3 coding DNA: TGCGCCAGCAGCTCGACTAGCACCCAAGAGACCCAGTACTTC. Its protein product is CASSSTSTQETQYF. Variable domain in full (rest from reference TRBV5-1 and TRBJ2-5): KAGVTQTPRYLIKTRGQQVTLSCSPISGHRSVSWYQQTPGQGLQFLFEYFSETQRNKGNFPGRFSGRQFSNSRSEMNVSTLELGDSALYLCASSSTSTQETQYFGPGTRLLVL.

This clone was picked up a small number of times. This chain uses TRBV4-1 with TRBJ2-2, with TRBD1 as a possible D gene (7 bases). Trimming stripped 0 bases from V and 5 bases from J, with 19 bases between. The CDR3 consists of 18 residues. Germline CDR1 reads MGHRA; CDR2 reads YSYEKL. The CDR3 reads CASSQDTAGGRKTGELFF. The CDR3 nucleotides are TGCGCCAGCAGCCAAGATACTGCAGGGGGGCGGAAGACCGGGGAGCTGTTTTTT.